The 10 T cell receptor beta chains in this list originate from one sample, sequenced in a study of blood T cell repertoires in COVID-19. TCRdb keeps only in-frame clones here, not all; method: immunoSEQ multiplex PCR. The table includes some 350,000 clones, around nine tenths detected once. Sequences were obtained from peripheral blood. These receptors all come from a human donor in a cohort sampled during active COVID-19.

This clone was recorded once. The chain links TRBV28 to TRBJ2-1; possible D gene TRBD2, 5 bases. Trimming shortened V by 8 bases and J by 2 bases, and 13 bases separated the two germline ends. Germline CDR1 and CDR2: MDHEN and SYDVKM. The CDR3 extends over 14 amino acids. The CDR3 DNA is TGTGCCAGCCTAACTAGACGGACCTACAATGAGCAGTTCTTC. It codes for CASLTRRTYNEQFF.

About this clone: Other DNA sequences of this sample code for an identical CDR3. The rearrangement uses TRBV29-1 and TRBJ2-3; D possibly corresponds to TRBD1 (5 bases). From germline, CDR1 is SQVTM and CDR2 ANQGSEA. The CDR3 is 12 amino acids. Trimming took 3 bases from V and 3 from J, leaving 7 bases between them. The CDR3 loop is CSVDQGTDTQYF. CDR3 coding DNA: TGCAGCGTTGACCAGGGAACAGATACGCAGTATTTT.

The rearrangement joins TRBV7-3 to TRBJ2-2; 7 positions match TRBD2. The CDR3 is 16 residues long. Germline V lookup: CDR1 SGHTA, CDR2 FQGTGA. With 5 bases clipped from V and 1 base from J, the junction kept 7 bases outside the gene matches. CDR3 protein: CASSLAASGNTGELFF. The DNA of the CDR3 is TGTGCCAGCAGCCTAGCGGCTAGCGGGAACACCGGGGAGCTGTTTTTT.

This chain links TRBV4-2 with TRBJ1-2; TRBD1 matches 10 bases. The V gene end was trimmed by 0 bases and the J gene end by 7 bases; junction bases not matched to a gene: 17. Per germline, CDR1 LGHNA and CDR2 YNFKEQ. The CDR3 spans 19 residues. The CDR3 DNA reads TGTGCCAGCAGCCAAGATCGGGGGACAGGGGACGAATCCTCAGTTGGCTACACCTTC. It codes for CASSQDRGTGDESSVGYTF.

The CDR3 sequence: CATSDPGRGSQETQYF. CDR3 DNA sequence: TGTGCCACCAGTGACCCTGGTAGGGGATCGCAGGAGACCCAGTACTTC. The chain combines TRBV24-1 with TRBJ2-5; D possibly corresponds to TRBD1 (5 bases). V lost 4 bases and J 5 bases, leaving 19 bases between the germline ends. Germline values: CDR1 KGHDR, CDR2 SFDVKD. The CDR3 is 16 residues long.

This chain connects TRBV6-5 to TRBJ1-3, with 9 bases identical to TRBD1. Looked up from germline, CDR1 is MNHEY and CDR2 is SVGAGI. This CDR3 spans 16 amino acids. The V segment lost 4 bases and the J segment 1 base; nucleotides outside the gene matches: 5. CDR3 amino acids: CASSWDRDLSGNTIYF. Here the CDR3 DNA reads TGTGCCAGCAGTTGGGACAGGGACCTATCTGGAAACACCATATATTTT.

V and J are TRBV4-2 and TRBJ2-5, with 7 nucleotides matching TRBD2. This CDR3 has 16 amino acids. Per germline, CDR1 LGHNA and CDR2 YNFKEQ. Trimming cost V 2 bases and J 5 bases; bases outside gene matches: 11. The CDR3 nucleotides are TGTGCCAGCAGCCAAACGTTCGGGGGGATAGGGGAGACCCAGTACTTC. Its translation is CASSQTFGGIGETQYF.

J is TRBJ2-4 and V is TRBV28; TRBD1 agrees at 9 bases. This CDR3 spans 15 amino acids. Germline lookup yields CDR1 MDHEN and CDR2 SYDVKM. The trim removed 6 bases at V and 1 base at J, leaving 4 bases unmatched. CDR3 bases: TGTGCCAGCAGGCGACAGGGGGTGGCCAAAAACATTCAGTACTTC. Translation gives CASRRQGVAKNIQYF.

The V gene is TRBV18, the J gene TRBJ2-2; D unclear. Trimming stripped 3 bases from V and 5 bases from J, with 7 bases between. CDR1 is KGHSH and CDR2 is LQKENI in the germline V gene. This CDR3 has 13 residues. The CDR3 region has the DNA TGTGCCAGCTCACCGGCTTCAACCGGGGAGCTGTTTTTT. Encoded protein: CASSPASTGELFF.

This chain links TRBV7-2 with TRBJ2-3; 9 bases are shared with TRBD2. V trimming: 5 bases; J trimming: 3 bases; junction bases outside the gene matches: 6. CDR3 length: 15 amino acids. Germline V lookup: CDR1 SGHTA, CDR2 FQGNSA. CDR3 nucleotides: TGTGCCAGCAGCGGCTTGGCGGGGGGGACAGATACGCAGTATTTT. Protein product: CASSGLAGGTDTQYF.